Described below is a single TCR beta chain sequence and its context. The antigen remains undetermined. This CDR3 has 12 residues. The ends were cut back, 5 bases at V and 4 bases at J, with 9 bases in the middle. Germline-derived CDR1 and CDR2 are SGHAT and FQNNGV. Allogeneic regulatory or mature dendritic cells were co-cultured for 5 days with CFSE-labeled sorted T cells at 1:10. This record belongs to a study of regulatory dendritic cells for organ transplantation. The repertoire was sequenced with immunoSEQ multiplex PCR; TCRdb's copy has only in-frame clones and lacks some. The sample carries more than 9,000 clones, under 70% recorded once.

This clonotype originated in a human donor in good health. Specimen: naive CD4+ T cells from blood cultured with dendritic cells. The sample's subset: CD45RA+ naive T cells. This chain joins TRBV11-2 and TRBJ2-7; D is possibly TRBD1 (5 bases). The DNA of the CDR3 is TGTGCCAGCAGCCAGACAGCATACGAGCAGTACTTC. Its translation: CASSQTAYEQYF.